These 15 T cell receptor beta chains originate from one sample sequenced in a study of cytomegalovirus exposure and HLA in healthy donors. 60 Vbeta and 13 Jbeta primers were used in PCR. Profiling relied on immunoSEQ multiplex PCR, and the TCRdb table lists in-frame clones only, not all of them. The repertoire consists of around 160,000 clones, with 75% to 90% occurring once and the leading ten covering more than 1.5%. The material sequenced was PBMCs. The source of these receptors is a human donor in good health.

This clone was detected only once. This sequence joins TRBV10-3 and TRBJ1-3, with D tentatively TRBD1 (6 bases). Per the germline V gene, CDR1 is ENHRY and CDR2 is SYGVKD. The CDR3 runs 13 residues. V was shortened by 9 bases and J by 0 bases, with 9 bases between the two germline ends. The CDR3 reads CAIGQSSGNTIYF. The CDR3 DNA reads as TGTGCCATTGGACAGTCCTCTGGAAACACCATATATTTT.

This clone has just one count. The chain links TRBV25-1 to TRBJ1-2, with D possibly TRBD1 on 5 matching bases. Trimming removed 1 base from V and 7 bases from J, with 16 bases in between. The germline V gene encodes CDR1 MGHDK and CDR2 SYGVNS. The CDR3 is made up of 15 amino acids. The CDR3 DNA is TGTGCCAGCAGTGAATTTGGGGGGACTGGGGGTGGCTACACCTTC. Translating gives CASSEFGGTGGGYTF.

The J gene is TRBJ2-7, the V gene TRBV27; TRBD1 aligns across 9 bases. Germline-derived CDR1 and CDR2 are MNHEY and SMNVEV (reference sequence). V shed 5 bases, J shed 3 bases, and the junction held 5 bases outside the gene matches. The CDR3 has 14 amino acids. This CDR3 reads CASSVDRGNYEQYF. CDR3 in DNA: TGTGCCAGCAGTGTGGACAGGGGAAACTACGAGCAGTACTTC.

This clone has a single count. The J gene is TRBJ2-7, the V gene TRBV4-2, with a weak D call TRBD1 (5 bases). CDR3 length equals 15 residues. Trimming removed 0 bases at V and 5 bases at J, with 14 bases between. Germline CDR1 is LGHNA and CDR2 is YNFKEQ. CDR3 DNA sequence: TGTGCCAGCAGCCAAGATGGGGCAGGGTGGAACGAGCAGTACTTC. Translated, it gives CASSQDGAGWNEQYF.

J is TRBJ2-2 and V is TRBV18; 7 bases fit TRBD2. CDR3 size: 15 residues. Trimming removed 2 bases from V and 4 bases from J; junction bases left unmatched: 4. The germline V gene has CDR1 KGHSH and CDR2 LQKENI. The CDR3 nucleotides read TGTGCCAGCTCACCATCGCGGGGGAGCACCGGGGAGCTGTTTTTT. It is translated as CASSPSRGSTGELFF.

The chain employs TRBV19 and TRBJ2-7, with D perhaps matching TRBD2 (6 bases). V lost 7 bases and J 2 bases, leaving 12 bases between the germline ends. The germline V gene encodes CDR1 LNHDA and CDR2 SQIVND (reference sequence). This CDR3 comprises 13 residues. The CDR3 is CASNQGLTYEQYF. The CDR3 bases are TGTGCCAGTAACCAGGGACTTACCTACGAGCAGTACTTC.

A few counts support this clone. This chain uses TRBV5-6 with TRBJ2-7; D call uncertain. V was trimmed by 6 bases and J by 2 bases, leaving 15 bases between them. The CDR3 has 14 residues. Germline lookup yields CDR1 SGHDT and CDR2 YYEEEE. In DNA, the CDR3 is TGTGCCAGCACCCGAGCGACCCACGCCTACGAGCAGTACTTC. This translates into CASTRATHAYEQYF. Based on the CDR3 plus reference TRBV5-6 and TRBJ2-7, the full variable domain is DAGVTQSPTHLIKTRGQQVTLRCSPKSGHDTVSWYQQALGQGPQFIFQYYEEEERQRGNFPDRFSGHQFPNYSSELNVNALLLGDSALYLCASTRATHAYEQYFGPGTRLTVT.

CDR3 in amino acids: CSTRRAKNSPLHF. In DNA, the CDR3 is TGTTCTACCCGCAGGGCGAAGAATTCACCCCTCCACTTT. The chain combines TRBV6-5 with TRBJ1-6, with D possibly matching TRBD1 (5 bases). The CDR3 spans 13 residues. Germline CDR1 MNHEY, CDR2 SVGAGI.

This clone was recorded only once. V is TRBV29-1 and J is TRBJ2-7; TRBD1 matches 7 bases. Germline CDR1 SQVTM, CDR2 ANQGSEA. The V gene end was trimmed by 4 bases and the J gene end by 7 bases; junction bases not matched to a gene: 4. The CDR3 runs to 11 residues. The chain's CDR3 is CSVVRGREQYF. CDR3 coding DNA: TGCAGCGTTGTGAGGGGGCGAGAGCAGTACTTC.

The rearrangement joins TRBV6-5 to TRBJ1-1; possibly TRBD1 for D (5 bases). This CDR3 is built from 13 residues. Trimming stripped 6 bases from V and 1 base from J, with 9 bases between. The V gene's germline CDR1 is MNHEY and CDR2 SVGAGI. The CDR3 DNA follows: TGTGCCAGCAGCTGGGGCCAGAACACTGAAGCTTTCTTT. Its protein product is CASSWGQNTEAFF.

V usage is TRBV6-6 and J usage is TRBJ1-3, with D unclear. Trimming cost V 4 bases and J 4 bases, with 14 bases left between them. Germline V CDR1 and CDR2: MNHNY, SVGAGI (reference sequence). This CDR3 region has 15 residues. Written as DNA, the CDR3 is TGTGCCAGCAGTTCCACCGTCGGGAGCGGAAACACCATATATTTT. Translating it yields CASSSTVGSGNTIYF.

The chain recombines TRBV7-8 with TRBJ2-5; TRBD2 agrees at 8 bases. This CDR3 region has 15 residues. Per germline, CDR1 SGHVS and CDR2 FQNEAQ. The junction had 10 bases not matched to a gene; V was cut back by 6 bases and J by 4 bases. CDR3 amino acids: CASRPRRGVVETQYF. CDR3 nucleotides: TGTGCCAGCAGACCTAGGCGGGGGGTAGTAGAGACCCAGTACTTC.

CDR3 in DNA: TGTGCCAGCAGCTTATGGGCGGGGGGCCAACGGGGGACAGATACGCAGTATTTT. Protein sequence: CASSLWAGGQRGTDTQYF. This chain joins TRBV7-2 and TRBJ2-3; 8 nucleotides match TRBD2. The trim removed 2 bases at V and 3 bases at J, leaving 13 bases unmatched. This CDR3 region has 18 residues. The germline CDR1 and CDR2 sequences are SGHTA and FQGNSA.

This chain joins TRBV7-9 and TRBJ1-4; 8 bases line up with TRBD1. Germline V gene sequence: CDR1 SEHNR, CDR2 FQNEAQ (reference sequence). The CDR3 spans 15 residues. V lost 5 bases to trimming and J lost 7 bases; unmatched junction nucleotides: 9. The CDR3 coding sequence is TGTGCCAGCAGCCACGCGACAGGGGAACGTGAAAAACTGTTTTTT. It specifies CASSHATGEREKLFF.

This clone was observed a few times. This chain uses TRBV4-3 with TRBJ2-7; no clear D. Trimming removed 0 bases at V and 0 bases at J, with 12 bases between. The CDR3 extends over 16 amino acids. From germline, CDR1 is LGHNA and CDR2 YSLEER. The CDR3 here is CASSQEITAPSYEQYF. The CDR3 nucleotides are TGCGCCAGCAGCCAAGAGATCACAGCCCCCTCCTACGAGCAGTACTTC.